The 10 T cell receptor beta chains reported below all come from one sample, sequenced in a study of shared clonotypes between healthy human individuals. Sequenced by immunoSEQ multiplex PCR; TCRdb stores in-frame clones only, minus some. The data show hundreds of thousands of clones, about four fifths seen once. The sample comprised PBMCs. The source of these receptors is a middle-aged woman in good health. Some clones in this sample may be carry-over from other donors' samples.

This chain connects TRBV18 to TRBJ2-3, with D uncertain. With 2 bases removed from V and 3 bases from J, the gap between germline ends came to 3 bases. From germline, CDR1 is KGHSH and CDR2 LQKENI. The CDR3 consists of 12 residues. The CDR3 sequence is CASSPETDTQYF. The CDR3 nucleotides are TGTGCCAGCTCACCAGAGACAGATACGCAGTATTTT.

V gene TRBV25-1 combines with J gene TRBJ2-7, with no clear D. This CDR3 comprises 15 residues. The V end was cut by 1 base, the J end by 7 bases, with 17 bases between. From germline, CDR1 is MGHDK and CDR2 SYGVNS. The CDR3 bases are TGTGCCAGCAGTGAATCGTTGCCGCGGCCTGAAGAGCAGTACTTC. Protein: CASSESLPRPEEQYF.

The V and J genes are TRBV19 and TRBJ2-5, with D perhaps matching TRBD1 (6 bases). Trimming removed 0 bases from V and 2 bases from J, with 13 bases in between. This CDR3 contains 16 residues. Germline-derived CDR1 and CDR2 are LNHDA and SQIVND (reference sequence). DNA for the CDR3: TGTGCCAGTAGTATAGATCTATCCAGGGGACAAGAGACCCAGTACTTC. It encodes CASSIDLSRGQETQYF.

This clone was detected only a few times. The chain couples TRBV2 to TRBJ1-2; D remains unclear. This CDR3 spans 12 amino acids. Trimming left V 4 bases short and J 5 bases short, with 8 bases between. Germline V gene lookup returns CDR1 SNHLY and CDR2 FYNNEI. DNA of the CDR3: TGTGCCAGCAGTGGGTCCTTGTATGGCTACACCTTC. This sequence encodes CASSGSLYGYTF.

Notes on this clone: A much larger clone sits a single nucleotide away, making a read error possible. The CDR3 DNA reads as TGTGCCAGCAGCTCCCTAGCGGGATTCACAGATACGCAGTGTTTT. It translates to CASSSLAGFTDTQCF. This chain joins TRBV5-8 and TRBJ2-3; 9 bases agree with TRBD2. There are 15 residues in the CDR3. CDR1 is SGHTS and CDR2 is YDEGEE in the germline V gene.

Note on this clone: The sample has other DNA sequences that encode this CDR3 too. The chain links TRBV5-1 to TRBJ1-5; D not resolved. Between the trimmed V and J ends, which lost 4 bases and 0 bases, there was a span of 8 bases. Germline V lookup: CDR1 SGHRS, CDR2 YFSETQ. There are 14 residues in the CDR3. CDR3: CASSPDGSNQPQHF. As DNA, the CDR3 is TGCGCCAGCAGCCCGGACGGTAGCAATCAGCCCCAGCATTTT.

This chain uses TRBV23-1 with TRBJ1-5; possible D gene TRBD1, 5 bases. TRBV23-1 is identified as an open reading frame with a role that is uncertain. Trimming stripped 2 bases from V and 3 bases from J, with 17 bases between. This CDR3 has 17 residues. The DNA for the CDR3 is TGCGCCAGCAGTCAAGAGAAAAGCCGGGACCTCAATCAGCCCCAGCATTTT. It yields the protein CASSQEKSRDLNQPQHF.

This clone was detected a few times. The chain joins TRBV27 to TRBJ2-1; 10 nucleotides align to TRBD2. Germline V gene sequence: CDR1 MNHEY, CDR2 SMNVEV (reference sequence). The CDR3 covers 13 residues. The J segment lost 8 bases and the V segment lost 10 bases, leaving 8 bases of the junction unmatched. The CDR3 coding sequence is TGTGCCACCAAGCTAGCGGGAGTGCATGAGCAGTTCTTC. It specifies CATKLAGVHEQFF.

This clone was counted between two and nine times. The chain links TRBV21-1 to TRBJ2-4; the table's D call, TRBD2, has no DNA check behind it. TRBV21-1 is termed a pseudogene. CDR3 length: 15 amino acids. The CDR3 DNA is TGTGCCAGCAGCAAGTACCGTACCATTCGGGACATTCAGTACTTC. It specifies CASSKYRTIRDIQYF.

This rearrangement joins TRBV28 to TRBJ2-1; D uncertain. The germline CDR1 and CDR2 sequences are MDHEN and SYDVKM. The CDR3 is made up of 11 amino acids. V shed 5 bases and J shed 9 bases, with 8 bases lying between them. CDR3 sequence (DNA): TGTGCCAGCAGTCCTCGCCTTGAGCAGTTCTTC. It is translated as CASSPRLEQFF. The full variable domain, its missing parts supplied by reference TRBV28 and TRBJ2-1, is DVKVTQSSRYLVKRTGEKVFLECVQDMDHENMFWYRQDPGLGLRLIYFSYDVKMKEKGDIPEGYSVSREKKERFSLILESASTNQTSMYLCASSPRLEQFFGPGTRLTVL.